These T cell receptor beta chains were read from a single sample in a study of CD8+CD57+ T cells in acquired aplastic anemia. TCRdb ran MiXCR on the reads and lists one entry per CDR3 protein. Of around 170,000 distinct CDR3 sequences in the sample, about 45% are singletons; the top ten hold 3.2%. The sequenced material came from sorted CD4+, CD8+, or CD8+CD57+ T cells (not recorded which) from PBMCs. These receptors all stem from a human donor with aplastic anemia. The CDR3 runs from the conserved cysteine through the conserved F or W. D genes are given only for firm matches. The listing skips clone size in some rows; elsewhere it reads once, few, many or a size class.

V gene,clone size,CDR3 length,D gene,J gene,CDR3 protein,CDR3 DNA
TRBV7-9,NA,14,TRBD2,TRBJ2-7,CASSLTSVPYEQYF,TGTGCCAGCAGCTTGACTAGCGTGCCCTACGAGCAGTACTTC
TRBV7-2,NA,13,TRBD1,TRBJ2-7,CASLAQGAYEQYF,TGTGCCAGCTTGGCACAGGGGGCCTACGAGCAGTACTTC
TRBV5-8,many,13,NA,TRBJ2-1,CASSLSVWDEQFF,TGTGCCAGCAGCTTGTCGGTCTGGGATGAGCAGTTCTTC
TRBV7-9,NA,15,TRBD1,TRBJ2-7,CASSLRDRSSYEQYF,TGTGCCAGCAGCTTAAGGGACAGGTCATCCTACGAGCAGTACTTC
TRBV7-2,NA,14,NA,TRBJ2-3,CASSLGRYTDTQYF,TGTGCCAGCAGCTTAGGGAGGTACACAGATACGCAGTATTTT
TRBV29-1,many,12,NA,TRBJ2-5,CSVEWGQETQYF,TGCAGCGTTGAGTGGGGCCAAGAGACCCAGTACTTC
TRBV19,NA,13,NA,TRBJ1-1,CASSTDPNTEAFF,TGTGCCAGTAGTACAGATCCAAACACTGAAGCTTTCTTT
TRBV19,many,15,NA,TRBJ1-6,CATLLGVRYNSPLHF,TGTGCCACTCTATTAGGGGTTCGGTATAATTCACCCCTCCACTTT
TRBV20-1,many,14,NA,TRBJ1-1,CSARTGTLNTEAFF,TGCAGTGCTAGGACCGGGACGTTGAACACTGAAGCTTTCTTT
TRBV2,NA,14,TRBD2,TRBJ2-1,CASRAGDLYNEQFF,TGTGCCAGCAGGGCGGGGGATCTCTACAATGAGCAGTTCTTC
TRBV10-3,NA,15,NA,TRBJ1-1,CAISDPSSTNTEAFF,TGTGCCATCAGTGACCCCAGCAGTACCAACACTGAAGCTTTCTTT
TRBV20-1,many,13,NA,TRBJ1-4,CSAREGPYEKLFF,TGCAGTGCTAGAGAAGGCCCCTATGAAAAACTGTTTTTT
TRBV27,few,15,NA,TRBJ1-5,CASSLEGMSNQPQHF,TGTGCCAGCAGTTTAGAGGGGATGAGCAATCAGCCCCAGCATTTT
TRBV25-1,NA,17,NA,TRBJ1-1,CASSNIRDTYVSAEAFF,TGTGCCAGCAGCAACATCCGGGACACCTATGTCAGCGCTGAAGCTTTCTTT
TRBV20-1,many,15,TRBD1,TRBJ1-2,CSAPAATGGSYGYTF,TGCAGTGCTCCGGCGGCGACAGGGGGTAGCTATGGCTACACCTTC
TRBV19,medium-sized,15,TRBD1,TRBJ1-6,CASSFGTGDNSPLHF,TGTGCCAGTAGCTTTGGGACAGGGGATAATTCACCCCTCCACTTT
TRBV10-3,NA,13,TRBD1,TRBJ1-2,CAISDPRQGGYTF,TGTGCCATCAGTGACCCACGACAGGGAGGCTACACCTTC
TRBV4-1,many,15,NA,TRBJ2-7,CASSLGGQGGHEQYF,TGCGCCAGCAGCCTCGGGGGCCAGGGAGGTCACGAGCAGTACTTC
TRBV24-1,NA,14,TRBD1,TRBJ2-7,CATSDPGQSYEQYF,TGTGCCACCAGTGATCCGGGACAGTCCTACGAGCAGTACTTC
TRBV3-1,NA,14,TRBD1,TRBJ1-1,CASSPAGGPGEAFF,TGTGCCAGCAGCCCCGCAGGGGGTCCCGGAGAAGCTTTCTTT
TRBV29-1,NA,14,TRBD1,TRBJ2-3,CSADSDREADTQYF,TGCAGCGCCGATTCCGACAGGGAAGCAGATACGCAGTATTTT
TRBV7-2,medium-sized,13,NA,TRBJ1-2,CASSLASERGYTF,TGTGCCAGCAGCTTAGCGTCCGAGAGGGGCTACACCTTC
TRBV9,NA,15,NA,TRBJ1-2,CASSQSADSAYGYTF,TGTGCCAGCAGCCAATCCGCAGACAGCGCCTATGGCTACACCTTC
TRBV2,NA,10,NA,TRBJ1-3,CASCGYTIYF,TGTGCCAGCTGTGGATACACCATATATTTT
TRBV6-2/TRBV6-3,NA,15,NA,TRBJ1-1,CASSSLTGGTTEAFF,TGTGCCAGCAGTTCATTAACAGGAGGAACGACTGAAGCTTTCTTT
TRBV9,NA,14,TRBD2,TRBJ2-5,CASSQLAGEETQYF,TGTGCCAGCAGCCAACTAGCGGGAGAAGAGACCCAGTACTTC
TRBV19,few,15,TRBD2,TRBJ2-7,CASSPELAGAYEQYF,TGTGCCAGTAGTCCCGAGCTAGCGGGAGCCTACGAGCAGTACTTC
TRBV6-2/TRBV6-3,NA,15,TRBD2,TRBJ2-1,CATGVAAGGPNEQFF,TGTGCCACTGGGGTAGCGGCGGGAGGGCCCAATGAGCAGTTCTTC
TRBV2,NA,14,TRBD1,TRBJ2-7,CAGTRGQGKGEQYF,TGTGCCGGAACACGAGGACAGGGGAAGGGCGAGCAGTACTTC
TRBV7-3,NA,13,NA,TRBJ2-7,CASSRSAGYEQYF,TGTGCCAGCAGCCGGAGCGCGGGCTACGAGCAGTACTTC
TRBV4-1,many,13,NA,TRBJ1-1,CASSLSAAGEAFF,TGCGCCAGCAGCCTTTCGGCGGCGGGTGAAGCTTTCTTT
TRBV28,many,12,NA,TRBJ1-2,CASSFIAYGYTF,TGTGCCAGCAGTTTCATTGCTTATGGCTACACCTTC
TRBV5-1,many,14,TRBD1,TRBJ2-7,CATSRTGSSYEQYF,TGCGCCACATCAAGGACAGGGAGCTCCTACGAGCAGTACTTC
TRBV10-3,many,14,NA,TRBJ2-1,CAITGRESGSEQFF,TGTGCCATCACTGGACGGGAGTCCGGCAGTGAGCAGTTCTTC
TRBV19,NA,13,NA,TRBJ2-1,CASSAIPSYEQFF,TGTGCCAGTAGTGCCATCCCATCATATGAGCAGTTCTTC
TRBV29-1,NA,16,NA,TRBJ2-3,CSVSSLAVKGTDTQYF,TGCAGCGTATCGTCTTTAGCTGTAAAGGGCACAGATACGCAGTATTTT
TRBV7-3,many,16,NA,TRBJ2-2,CASSFIPGLGTGELFF,TGTGCCAGCAGCTTCATACCGGGACTGGGGACCGGGGAGCTGTTTTTT
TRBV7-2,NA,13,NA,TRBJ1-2,CASSARGSYGYTF,TGTGCCAGCAGCGCCCGTGGGTCCTATGGCTACACCTTC
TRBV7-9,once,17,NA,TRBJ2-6,CASSLGAGKAGANVLTF,TGTGCCAGCAGCTTAGGGGCGGGGAAAGCTGGGGCCAACGTCCTGACTTTC
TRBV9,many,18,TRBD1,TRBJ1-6,CASSAGRDRESYNSPLHF,TGTGCCAGCAGCGCCGGCCGGGACAGGGAATCCTATAATTCACCCCTCCACTTT
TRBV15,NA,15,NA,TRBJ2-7,CATSLTPTRSYEQYF,TGTGCCACCAGCCTTACCCCGACACGTTCCTACGAGCAGTACTTC
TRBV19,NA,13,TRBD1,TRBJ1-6,CASRSGGNSPLHF,TGTGCCAGTAGGTCAGGGGGAAATTCACCCCTCCACTTT
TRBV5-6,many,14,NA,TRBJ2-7,CASRGARASYEQYF,TGTGCCAGCAGGGGGGCCAGGGCCTCCTACGAGCAGTACTTC
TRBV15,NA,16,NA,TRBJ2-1,CATSSDSVRGANEQFF,TGTGCCACCAGCAGTGACTCGGTACGGGGGGCCAATGAGCAGTTCTTC
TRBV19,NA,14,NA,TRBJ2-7,CASSRGAGSYEQYF,TGTGCCAGTTCTCGAGGTGCAGGGTCCTACGAGCAGTACTTC
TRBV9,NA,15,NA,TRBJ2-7,CASSAYGRSSYEQYF,TGTGCCAGCAGCGCCTACGGCCGTAGCTCCTACGAGCAGTACTTC
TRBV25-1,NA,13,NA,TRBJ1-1,CAGSIEGSAEAFF,TGTGCCGGCAGTATCGAGGGGTCAGCTGAAGCTTTCTTT
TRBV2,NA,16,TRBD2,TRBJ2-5,CASSVGTSGGRETQYF,TGTGCCAGCAGCGTTGGGACTAGCGGGGGAAGGGAGACCCAGTACTTC
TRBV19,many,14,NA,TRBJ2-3,CASSIVVASGTQYF,TGTGCCAGTAGTATTGTGGTAGCATCAGGTACGCAGTATTTT
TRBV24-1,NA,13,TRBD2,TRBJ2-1,CATRASGRDEQFF,TGTGCCACCCGGGCTAGCGGGAGGGATGAGCAGTTCTTC
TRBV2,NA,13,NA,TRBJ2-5,CARKQGSSETQYF,TGTGCTAGAAAGCAGGGGAGCTCAGAGACCCAGTACTTC
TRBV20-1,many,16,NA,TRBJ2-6,CSARDRGSSGANVLTF,TGCAGTGCTAGAGATCGGGGCAGCTCTGGGGCCAACGTCCTGACTTTC
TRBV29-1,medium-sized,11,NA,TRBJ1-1,CSVEDATEAFF,TGCAGCGTCGAAGACGCCACTGAAGCTTTCTTT
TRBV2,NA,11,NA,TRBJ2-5,CASRRMETQYF,TGTGCCAGCAGAAGGATGGAGACCCAGTACTTC